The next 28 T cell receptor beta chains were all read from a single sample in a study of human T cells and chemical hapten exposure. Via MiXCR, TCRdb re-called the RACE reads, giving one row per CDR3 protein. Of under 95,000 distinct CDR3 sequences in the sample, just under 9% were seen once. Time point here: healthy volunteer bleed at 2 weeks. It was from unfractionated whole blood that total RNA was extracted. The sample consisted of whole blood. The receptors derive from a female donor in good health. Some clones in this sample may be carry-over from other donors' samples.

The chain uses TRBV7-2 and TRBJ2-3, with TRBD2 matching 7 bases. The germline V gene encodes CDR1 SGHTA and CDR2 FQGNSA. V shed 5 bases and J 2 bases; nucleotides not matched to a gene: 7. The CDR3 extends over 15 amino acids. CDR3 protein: CASSREAGLTDTQYF. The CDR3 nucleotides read TGTGCCAGCAGCCGCGAAGCGGGGCTCACAGATACGCAGTATTTT.

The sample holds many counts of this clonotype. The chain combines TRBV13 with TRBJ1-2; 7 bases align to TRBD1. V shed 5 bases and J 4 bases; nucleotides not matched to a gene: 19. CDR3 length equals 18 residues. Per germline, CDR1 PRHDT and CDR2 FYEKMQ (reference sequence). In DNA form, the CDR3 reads TGTGCCAGCAGCCTCGATCTCAACATGGGCAGGGGGGGCTATGGCTACACCTTC. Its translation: CASSLDLNMGRGGYGYTF.

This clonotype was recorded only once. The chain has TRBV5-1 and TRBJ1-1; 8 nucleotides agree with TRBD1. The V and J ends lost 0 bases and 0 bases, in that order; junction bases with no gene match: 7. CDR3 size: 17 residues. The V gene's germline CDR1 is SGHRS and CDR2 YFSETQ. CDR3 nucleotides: TGCGCCAGCAGCTTGGCCGGGACAGGTTTCATGAACACTGAAGCTTTCTTT. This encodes CASSLAGTGFMNTEAFF.

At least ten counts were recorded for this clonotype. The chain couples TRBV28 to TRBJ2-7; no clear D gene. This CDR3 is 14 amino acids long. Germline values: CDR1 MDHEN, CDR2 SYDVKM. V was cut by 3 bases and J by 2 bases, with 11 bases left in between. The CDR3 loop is CASSLRLQTYEQYF. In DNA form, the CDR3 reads TGTGCCAGCAGTTTGAGACTTCAAACCTACGAGCAGTACTTC.

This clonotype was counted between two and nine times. The CDR3 sequence: CATGTGYNSPLHF. The CDR3 DNA is TGTGCCACCGGGACAGGGTATAATTCACCCCTCCACTTT. The rearrangement links TRBV10-3 to TRBJ1-6; TRBD1 matches at 9 bases. Germline-derived CDR1 and CDR2 are ENHRY and SYGVKD. The CDR3 spans 13 residues. The V segment lost 10 bases and the J segment 4 bases; nucleotides outside the gene matches: 2.

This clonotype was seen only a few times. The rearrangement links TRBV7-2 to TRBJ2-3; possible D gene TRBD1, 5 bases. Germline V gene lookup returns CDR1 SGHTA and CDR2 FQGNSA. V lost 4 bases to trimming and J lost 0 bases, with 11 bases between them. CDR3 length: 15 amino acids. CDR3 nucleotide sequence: TGTGCCAGCAGCTCGCGACAGAGTAGCACAGATACGCAGTATTTT. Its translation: CASSSRQSSTDTQYF.

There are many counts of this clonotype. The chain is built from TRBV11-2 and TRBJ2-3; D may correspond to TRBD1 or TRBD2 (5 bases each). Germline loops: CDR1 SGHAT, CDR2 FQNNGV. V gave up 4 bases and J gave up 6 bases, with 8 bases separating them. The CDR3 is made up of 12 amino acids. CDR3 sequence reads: CASSWGRDTQYF. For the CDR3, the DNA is TGTGCCAGCAGCTGGGGACGGGATACGCAGTATTTT.

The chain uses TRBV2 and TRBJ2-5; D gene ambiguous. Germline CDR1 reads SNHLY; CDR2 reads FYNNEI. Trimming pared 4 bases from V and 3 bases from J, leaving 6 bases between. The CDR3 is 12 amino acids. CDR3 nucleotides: TGTGCCAGCAGTGGGCAGGAAGAGACCCAGTACTTC. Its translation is CASSGQEETQYF.

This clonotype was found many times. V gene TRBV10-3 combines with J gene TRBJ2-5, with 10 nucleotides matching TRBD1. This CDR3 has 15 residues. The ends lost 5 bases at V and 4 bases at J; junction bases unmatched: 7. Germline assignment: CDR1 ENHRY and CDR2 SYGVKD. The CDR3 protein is CAISSGTGVSETQYF. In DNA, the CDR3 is TGTGCCATCAGTTCCGGGACAGGGGTTTCAGAGACCCAGTACTTC.

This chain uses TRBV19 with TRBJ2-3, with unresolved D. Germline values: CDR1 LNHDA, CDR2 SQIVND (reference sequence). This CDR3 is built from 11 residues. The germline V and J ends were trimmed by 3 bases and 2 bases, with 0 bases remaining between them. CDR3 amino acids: CASSITDTQYF. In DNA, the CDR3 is TGTGCCAGTAGTATCACAGATACGCAGTATTTT.

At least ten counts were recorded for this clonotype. CDR3 DNA sequence: TGTGCCAGCAGGGACAGGGGTTTTGAAGGACTAGAGAATGAGCAGTTCTTC. This sequence encodes CASRDRGFEGLENEQFF. The rearrangement uses TRBV28 and TRBJ2-1; 9 nucleotides align to TRBD1. V lost 6 bases and J lost 7; bases outside the gene matches: 16. Per germline, CDR1 MDHEN and CDR2 SYDVKM. The CDR3 consists of 17 residues. The variable domain in full, completed from reference TRBV28 and TRBJ2-1, reads DVKVTQSSRYLVKRTGEKVFLECVQDMDHENMFWYRQDPGLGLRLIYFSYDVKMKEKGDIPEGYSVSREKKERFSLILESASTNQTSMYLCASRDRGFEGLENEQFFGPGTRLTVL.

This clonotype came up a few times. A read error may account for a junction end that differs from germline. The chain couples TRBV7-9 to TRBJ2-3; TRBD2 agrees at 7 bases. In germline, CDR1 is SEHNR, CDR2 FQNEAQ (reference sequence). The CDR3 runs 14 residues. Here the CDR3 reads CASSLAESTDTQYF. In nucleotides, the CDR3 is TGTGCCAGCAGCCTAGCGGAAAGCACAGATACGCAGTATTTT.

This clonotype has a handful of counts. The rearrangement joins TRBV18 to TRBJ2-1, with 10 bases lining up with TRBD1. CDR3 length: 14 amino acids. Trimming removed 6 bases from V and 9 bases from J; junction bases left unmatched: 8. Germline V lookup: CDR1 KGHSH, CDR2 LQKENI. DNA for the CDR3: TGTGCCAGCTCCCTACAGACAGGGGGCGGTGAGCAGTTCTTC. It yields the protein CASSLQTGGGEQFF. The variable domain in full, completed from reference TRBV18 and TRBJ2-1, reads NAGVMQNPRHLVRRRGQEARLRCSPMKGHSHVYWYRQLPEEGLKFMVYLQKENIIDESGMPKERFSAEFPKEGPSILRIQQVVRGDSAAYFCASSLQTGGGEQFFGPGTRLTVL.

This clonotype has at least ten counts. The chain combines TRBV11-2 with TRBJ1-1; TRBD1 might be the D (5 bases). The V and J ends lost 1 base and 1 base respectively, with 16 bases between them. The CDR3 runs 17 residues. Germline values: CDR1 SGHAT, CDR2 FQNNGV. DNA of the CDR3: TGTGCCAGCAGCTTAGCCGGGACGCCCCGGGGGAACACTGAAGCTTTCTTT. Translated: CASSLAGTPRGNTEAFF.

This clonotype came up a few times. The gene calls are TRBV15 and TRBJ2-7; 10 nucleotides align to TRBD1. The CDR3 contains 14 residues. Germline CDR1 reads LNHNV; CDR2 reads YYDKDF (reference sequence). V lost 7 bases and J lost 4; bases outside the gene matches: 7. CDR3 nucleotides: TGTGCCACCAAGCCCGGGACAGGGGTTTACGAGCAGTACTTC. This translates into CATKPGTGVYEQYF. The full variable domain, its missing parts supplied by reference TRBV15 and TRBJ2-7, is DAMVIQNPRYQVTQFGKPVTLSCSQTLNHNVMYWYQQKSSQAPKLLFHYYDKDFNNEADTPDNFQSRRPNTSFCFLDIRSPGLGDTAMYLCATKPGTGVYEQYFGPGTRLTVT.

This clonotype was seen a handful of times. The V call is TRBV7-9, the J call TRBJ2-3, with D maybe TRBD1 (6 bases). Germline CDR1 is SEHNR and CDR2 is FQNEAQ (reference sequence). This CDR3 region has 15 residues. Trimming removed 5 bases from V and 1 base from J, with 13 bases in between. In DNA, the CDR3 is TGTGCCAGCAGCATGGACCGGACAGGCACAGATACGCAGTATTTT. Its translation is CASSMDRTGTDTQYF.

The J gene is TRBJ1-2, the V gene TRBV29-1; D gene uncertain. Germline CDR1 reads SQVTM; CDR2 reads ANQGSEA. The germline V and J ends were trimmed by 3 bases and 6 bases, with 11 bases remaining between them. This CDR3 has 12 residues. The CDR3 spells CSVERVGNGYTF. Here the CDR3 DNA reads TGCAGCGTTGAGAGGGTAGGAAATGGCTACACCTTC.

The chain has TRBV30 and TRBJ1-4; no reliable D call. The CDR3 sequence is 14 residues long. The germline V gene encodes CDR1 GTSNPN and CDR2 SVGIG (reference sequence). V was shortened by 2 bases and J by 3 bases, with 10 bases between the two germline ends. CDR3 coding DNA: TGTGCCTGGAGTCCCTGGGAACCTAATGAAAAACTGTTTTTT. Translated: CAWSPWEPNEKLFF.

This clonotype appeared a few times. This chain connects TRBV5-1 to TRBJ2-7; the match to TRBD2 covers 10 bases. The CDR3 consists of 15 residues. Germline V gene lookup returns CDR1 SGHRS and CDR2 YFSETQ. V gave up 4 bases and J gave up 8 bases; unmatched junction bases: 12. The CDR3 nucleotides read TGCGCCAGCAGCCCCCTTCCTGAGCGGGAGGGTAAGCAGTACTTC. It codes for CASSPLPEREGKQYF.

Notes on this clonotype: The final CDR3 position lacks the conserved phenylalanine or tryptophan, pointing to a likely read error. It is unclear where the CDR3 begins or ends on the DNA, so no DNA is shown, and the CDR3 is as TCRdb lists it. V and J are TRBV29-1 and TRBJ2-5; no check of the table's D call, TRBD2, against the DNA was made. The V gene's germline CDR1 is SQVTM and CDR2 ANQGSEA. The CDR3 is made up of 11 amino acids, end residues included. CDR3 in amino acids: CSVELAGEYDI.

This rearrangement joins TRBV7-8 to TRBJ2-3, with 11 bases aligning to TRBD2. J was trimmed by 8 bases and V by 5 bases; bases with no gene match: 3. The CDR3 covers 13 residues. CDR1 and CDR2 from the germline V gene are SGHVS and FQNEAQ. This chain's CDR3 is CASSPGLAGTQYF. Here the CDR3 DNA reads TGTGCCAGCAGCCCAGGACTAGCGGGTACGCAGTATTTT.

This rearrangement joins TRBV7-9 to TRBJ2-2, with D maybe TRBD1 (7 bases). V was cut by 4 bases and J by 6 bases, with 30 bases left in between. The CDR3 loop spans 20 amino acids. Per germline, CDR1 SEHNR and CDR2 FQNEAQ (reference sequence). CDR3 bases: TGTGCCAGCAGCTCCTATCCCCAAGTGCGGGACAGAAATTATCCCGGGGAGCTGTTTTTT. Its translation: CASSSYPQVRDRNYPGELFF.

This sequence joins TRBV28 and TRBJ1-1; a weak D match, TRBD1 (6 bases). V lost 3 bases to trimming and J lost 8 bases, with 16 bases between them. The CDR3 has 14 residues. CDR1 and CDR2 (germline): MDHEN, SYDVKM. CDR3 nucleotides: TGTGCCAGCAGTTTCCCCGACAGGCCCCAAGAAGCTTTCTTT. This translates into CASSFPDRPQEAFF.

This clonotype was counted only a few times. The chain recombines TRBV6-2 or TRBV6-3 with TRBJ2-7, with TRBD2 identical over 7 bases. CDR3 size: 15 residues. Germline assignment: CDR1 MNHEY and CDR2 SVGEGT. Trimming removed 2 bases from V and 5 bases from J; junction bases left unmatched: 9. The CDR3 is CASSYPISSGHEQYF. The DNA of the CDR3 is TGTGCCAGCAGTTACCCTATCTCTAGCGGCCACGAGCAGTACTTC.

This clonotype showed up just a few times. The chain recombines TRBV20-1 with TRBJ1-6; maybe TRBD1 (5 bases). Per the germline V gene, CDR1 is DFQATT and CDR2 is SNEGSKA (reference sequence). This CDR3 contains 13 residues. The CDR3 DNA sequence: TGCGCCTTATACGGACATGGGAATTCACCCCTCCACTTT. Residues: CALYGHGNSPLHF.

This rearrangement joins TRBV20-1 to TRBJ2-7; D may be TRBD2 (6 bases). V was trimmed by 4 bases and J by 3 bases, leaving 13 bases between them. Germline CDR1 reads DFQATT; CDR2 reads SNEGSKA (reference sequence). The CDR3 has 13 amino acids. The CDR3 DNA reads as TGCAGTGCTATTTGGGACTCCAGCTACGAGCAGTACTTC. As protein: CSAIWDSSYEQYF.

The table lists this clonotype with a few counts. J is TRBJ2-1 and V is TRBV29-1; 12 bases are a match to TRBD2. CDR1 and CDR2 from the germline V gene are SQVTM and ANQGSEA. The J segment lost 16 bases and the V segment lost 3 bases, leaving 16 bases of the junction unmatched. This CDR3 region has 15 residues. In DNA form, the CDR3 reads TGCAGCGTTGAGGGACTAGCGGGTTGTGGGGCGGCGGTTTTCTTC. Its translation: CSVEGLAGCGAAVFF.

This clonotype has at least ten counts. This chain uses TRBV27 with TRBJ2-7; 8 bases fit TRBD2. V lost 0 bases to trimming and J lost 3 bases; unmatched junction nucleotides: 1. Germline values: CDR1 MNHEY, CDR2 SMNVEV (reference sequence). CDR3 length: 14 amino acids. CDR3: CASSLSSGSYEQYF. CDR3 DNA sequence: TGTGCCAGCAGTTTATCCAGCGGGAGCTACGAGCAGTACTTC.